Sequencing of this TCR beta chain was carried out in a study of blood T cell repertoires in COVID-19. Study summary: COVID-19 samples collected from the United States, Italy and Spain covered acute and convalescent phases. PBMCs, B-cell-depleted T cells, or T cells provided the cDNA or gDNA that made up the material.

The CDR3 sequence is 15 residues long. From germline, CDR1 is LGHDT and CDR2 YNNKEL (reference sequence). Losses at the gene ends were 4 bases for V and 3 bases for J; bases not matched to a gene: 5. Study processing details: For nucleated cells, counts were estimated from reference gene primer amplification. Assay: immunoSEQ multiplex PCR; the TCRdb copy retains only in-frame clones and omits some. That table is the source of V, J and clone size, and D and trimming were worked out from the DNA. The sample includes 150,000 or so clones, 91% of them seen just once. The chain employs TRBV3-1 (or the pseudogene TRBV3-2) and TRBJ1-4, with 7 bases identical to TRBD1. Sequencing input: peripheral blood. The sequence was collected from a man aged 50 to 60 with acute or convalescent COVID-19. CDR3 nucleotides: TGTGCCAGCAGCCCATCGGGGACAGCTAATGAAAAACTGTTTTTT. Protein: CASSPSGTANEKLFF.